Listed below are T cell receptor beta chains from one sample, sequenced in a study of blood T cells in healthy people across ages. MiXCR, applied by TCRdb to the 5' RACE reads, yields one record per CDR3 protein. The sample holds some 700,000 distinct CDR3 sequences; about 20% are singletons and the top ten take about 20%. Material for sequencing was blood. These receptors all stem from a man between 65 and 85 years old in good health. Both conserved end residues are part of each CDR3. A D gene is named only where the DNA matches it firmly. Not every row has a clone size; where given, it reads once, few, many or a size class.

J gene: TRBJ1-2
clone size: few
V gene: TRBV5-1
D gene: .
CDR3 protein: CASSLSYWGDGYTF
CDR3 DNA: TGCGCCAGCAGCTTGTCATACTGGGGGGATGGCTACACCTTC

J gene: TRBJ2-1
clone size: .
V gene: TRBV6-5
D gene: .
CDR3 protein: CASRVLREQFF
CDR3 DNA: TGTGCCAGCAGGGTTTTGAGAGAGCAGTTCTTC

J gene: TRBJ1-1
clone size: few
V gene: TRBV20-1
D gene: TRBD1
CDR3 protein: CSADRVGEAFF
CDR3 DNA: TGCAGTGCTGACAGGGTAGGTGAAGCTTTCTTT

J gene: TRBJ2-1
clone size: few
V gene: TRBV20-1
D gene: TRBD2
CDR3 protein: CSARRTSGINEQFF
CDR3 DNA: TGCAGTGCTAGAAGGACTAGCGGGATAAATGAGCAGTTCTTC

J gene: TRBJ2-5
clone size: .
V gene: TRBV10-3
D gene: TRBD1
CDR3 protein: CAISESGQSQETQYF
CDR3 DNA: TGTGCCATCAGTGAGTCGGGACAGAGCCAAGAGACCCAGTACTTC

J gene: TRBJ1-4
clone size: .
V gene: TRBV7-2
D gene: .
CDR3 protein: CASSLQGRWATNEKLFF
CDR3 DNA: TGTGCCAGCAGCTTACAGGGTCGCTGGGCAACTAATGAAAAACTGTTTTTT

J gene: TRBJ2-7
clone size: few
V gene: TRBV29-1
D gene: .
CDR3 protein: CSAGHAYEQYF
CDR3 DNA: TGCAGCGCAGGACACGCCTACGAGCAGTACTTC

J gene: TRBJ1-1
clone size: .
V gene: TRBV10-2
D gene: .
CDR3 protein: CASRDRKNTEAFF
CDR3 DNA: TGCGCCAGCAGGGACAGAAAGAACACTGAAGCTTTCTTT

J gene: TRBJ2-1
clone size: .
V gene: TRBV20-1
D gene: .
CDR3 protein: CSASGDSYNEQFF
CDR3 DNA: TGCAGTGCTAGCGGGGACTCCTACAATGAGCAGTTCTTC

J gene: TRBJ1-2
clone size: few
V gene: TRBV19
D gene: TRBD1
CDR3 protein: CASSFGQGRNGYTF
CDR3 DNA: TGTGCCAGTAGTTTCGGACAGGGAAGGAATGGCTACACCTTC

J gene: TRBJ2-5
clone size: few
V gene: TRBV12-3/TRBV12-4
D gene: .
CDR3 protein: CTSSFTETQYF
CDR3 DNA: TGTACCAGCAGTTTCACGGAGACCCAGTACTTC

J gene: TRBJ2-4
clone size: few
V gene: TRBV18
D gene: .
CDR3 protein: CASSPEGGGHVNIQYF
CDR3 DNA: TGTGCCAGCTCACCAGAAGGTGGGGGGCATGTAAACATTCAGTACTTC

J gene: TRBJ2-2
clone size: few
V gene: TRBV27
D gene: TRBD1
CDR3 protein: CASRTGMDTGELFF
CDR3 DNA: TGTGCCAGCAGGACAGGGATGGACACCGGGGAGCTGTTTTTT

J gene: TRBJ2-1
clone size: .
V gene: TRBV13
D gene: TRBD2
CDR3 protein: CASSLQRGLRLEQFF
CDR3 DNA: TGTGCCAGCAGCTTACAGCGGGGCCTACGCTTGGAGCAGTTCTTC

J gene: TRBJ1-4
clone size: few
V gene: TRBV2
D gene: TRBD1
CDR3 protein: CASSETMGQSNEKLFF
CDR3 DNA: TGTGCCAGCAGTGAAACGATGGGACAGAGTAATGAAAAACTGTTTTTT

J gene: TRBJ2-3
clone size: .
V gene: TRBV12-3/TRBV12-4
D gene: TRBD2
CDR3 protein: CASSWGSGAGTDTQYF
CDR3 DNA: TGTGCCAGCAGTTGGGGGAGCGGGGCGGGAACAGATACGCAGTATTTT

J gene: TRBJ1-4
clone size: many
V gene: TRBV7-2
D gene: TRBD1
CDR3 protein: CASSARGRTNEKLFF
CDR3 DNA: TGTGCCAGCAGCGCCAGGGGGCGTACTAATGAAAAACTGTTTTTT

J gene: TRBJ2-3
clone size: few
V gene: TRBV2
D gene: TRBD1
CDR3 protein: CASIPTGGITDTQYF
CDR3 DNA: TGTGCCAGCATTCCGACAGGGGGCATCACAGATACGCAGTATTTT

J gene: TRBJ2-7
clone size: .
V gene: TRBV11-2
D gene: .
CDR3 protein: CASSFLDTYEQYF
CDR3 DNA: TGTGCCAGCAGCTTTCTTGACACTTACGAGCAGTACTTC

J gene: TRBJ2-5
clone size: few
V gene: TRBV7-9
D gene: TRBD1
CDR3 protein: CASSRQGGEQYF
CDR3 DNA: TGTGCCAGCAGTCGACAGGGTGGGGAGCAGTACTTC

J gene: TRBJ2-3
clone size: few
V gene: TRBV7-2
D gene: TRBD1
CDR3 protein: CASSLVGTVTDTQYF
CDR3 DNA: TGTGCCAGCAGCTTAGTCGGGACAGTTACAGATACGCAGTATTTT

J gene: TRBJ2-7
clone size: few
V gene: TRBV9
D gene: TRBD2
CDR3 protein: CASSVGGNYEQYF
CDR3 DNA: TGTGCCAGCAGCGTCGGGGGGAACTACGAGCAGTACTTC

J gene: TRBJ1-1
clone size: few
V gene: TRBV7-6
D gene: .
CDR3 protein: CASSSGWTDLNTEAFF
CDR3 DNA: TGTGCCAGCAGCTCCGGGTGGACGGACCTGAACACTGAAGCTTTCTTT

J gene: TRBJ1-2
clone size: few
V gene: TRBV7-2
D gene: .
CDR3 protein: CASSASDRKDGYTF
CDR3 DNA: TGTGCCAGCAGCGCCTCAGACAGGAAGGATGGCTACACCTTC

J gene: TRBJ2-1
clone size: .
V gene: TRBV20-1
D gene: TRBD2
CDR3 protein: CSASRGVAGNEQFF
CDR3 DNA: TGCAGTGCCTCCCGGGGGGTTGCGGGTAATGAGCAGTTCTTC

J gene: TRBJ1-2
clone size: .
V gene: TRBV29-1
D gene: .
CDR3 protein: CSVVGGRADYGYTF
CDR3 DNA: TGCAGCGTTGTCGGTGGTCGGGCAGACTATGGCTACACCTTC

J gene: TRBJ1-5
clone size: .
V gene: TRBV27
D gene: .
CDR3 protein: CASSFSKSQPQHF
CDR3 DNA: TGTGCCAGCAGTTTTTCCAAATCTCAGCCCCAGCATTTT

J gene: TRBJ2-1
clone size: few
V gene: TRBV2
D gene: .
CDR3 protein: CASSEAGAYSSYNEQFF
CDR3 DNA: TGTGCCAGCAGTGAAGCGGGGGCCTACAGCTCCTACAATGAGCAGTTCTTC

J gene: TRBJ2-5
clone size: .
V gene: TRBV20-1
D gene: .
CDR3 protein: CSALTTREGETQYF
CDR3 DNA: TGCAGTGCCCTAACGACGCGGGAAGGAGAGACCCAGTACTTC

J gene: TRBJ1-4
clone size: few
V gene: TRBV6-2/TRBV6-3
D gene: .
CDR3 protein: CASSYSAADGEKLFF
CDR3 DNA: TGTGCCAGCAGTTACTCGGCAGCTGATGGTGAAAAACTGTTTTTT

J gene: TRBJ2-1
clone size: few
V gene: TRBV29-1
D gene: TRBD2
CDR3 protein: CSVVGSKTSWNEQFF
CDR3 DNA: TGCAGCGTTGTAGGCTCCAAGACTAGCTGGAATGAGCAGTTCTTC

J gene: TRBJ1-4
clone size: .
V gene: TRBV20-1
D gene: .
CDR3 protein: CSASVAPTTNEKLFF
CDR3 DNA: TGCAGTGCTAGTGTCGCCCCCACAACTAATGAAAAACTGTTTTTT

J gene: TRBJ2-7
clone size: few
V gene: TRBV3-1
D gene: TRBD1
CDR3 protein: CASSQVQGGGEQYF
CDR3 DNA: TGTGCCAGCAGCCAAGTACAGGGGGGAGGCGAGCAGTACTTC

J gene: TRBJ2-5
clone size: once
V gene: TRBV4-3
D gene: .
CDR3 protein: CASSQSGSRRTQYF
CDR3 DNA: TGCGCCAGCAGCCAAAGTGGGTCAAGACGGACCCAGTACTTC

J gene: TRBJ2-1
clone size: .
V gene: TRBV6-2/TRBV6-3
D gene: TRBD1
CDR3 protein: CASSPDRVKNEQFF
CDR3 DNA: TGTGCCAGCAGTCCCGACAGGGTGAAGAATGAGCAGTTCTTC

J gene: TRBJ2-3
clone size: few
V gene: TRBV7-8
D gene: .
CDR3 protein: CASNLRRGSTDTQYF
CDR3 DNA: TGTGCCAGCAACCTAAGAAGGGGTAGCACAGATACGCAGTATTTT

J gene: TRBJ2-2
clone size: .
V gene: TRBV5-1
D gene: .
CDR3 protein: CASSLERRGTGELFF
CDR3 DNA: TGCGCCAGCAGCTTGGAGCGGAGGGGGACCGGGGAGCTGTTTTTT

J gene: TRBJ1-5
clone size: .
V gene: TRBV6-1
D gene: TRBD1
CDR3 protein: CASSAGTGSDQPQHF
CDR3 DNA: TGTGCCAGCAGTGCTGGGACAGGCTCCGATCAGCCCCAGCATTTT

J gene: TRBJ2-7
clone size: .
V gene: TRBV14
D gene: .
CDR3 protein: CASSQGRRFYEQYF
CDR3 DNA: TGTGCCAGCAGCCAAGGCCGCCGATTCTACGAGCAGTACTTC

J gene: TRBJ1-1
clone size: few
V gene: TRBV27
D gene: TRBD1
CDR3 protein: CASSSGGTGNTEAFF
CDR3 DNA: TGTGCCAGCAGTTCAGGTGGGACAGGGAACACTGAAGCTTTCTTT

J gene: TRBJ2-7
clone size: .
V gene: TRBV5-6
D gene: TRBD2
CDR3 protein: CASSYGLATNEQYF
CDR3 DNA: TGTGCCAGCAGCTATGGACTAGCGACCAACGAGCAGTACTTC

J gene: TRBJ2-7
clone size: .
V gene: TRBV6-1
D gene: TRBD2
CDR3 protein: CASSEAASGAYYEQYF
CDR3 DNA: TGTGCCAGCAGTGAAGCGGCTAGCGGGGCATACTACGAGCAGTACTTC

J gene: TRBJ2-7
clone size: .
V gene: TRBV18
D gene: .
CDR3 protein: CASSSSTEYEQYF
CDR3 DNA: TGTGCCAGCTCCTCTTCGACAGAGTACGAGCAGTACTTC

J gene: TRBJ2-3
clone size: few
V gene: TRBV20-1
D gene: .
CDR3 protein: CSSPLEGGLFSTDTQYF
CDR3 DNA: TGCAGCTCTCCCCTAGAGGGGGGGCTTTTTAGCACAGATACGCAGTATTTT

J gene: TRBJ2-3
clone size: .
V gene: TRBV7-2
D gene: .
CDR3 protein: CASSLIRERADTQYF
CDR3 DNA: TGTGCCAGCAGCTTAATCCGGGAACGGGCAGATACGCAGTATTTT

J gene: TRBJ1-2
clone size: few
V gene: TRBV12-3/TRBV12-4
D gene: TRBD1
CDR3 protein: CASSPTGRGYTF
CDR3 DNA: TGTGCCAGCAGTCCGACAGGGCGGGGCTACACCTTC

J gene: TRBJ2-4
clone size: .
V gene: TRBV25-1
D gene: .
CDR3 protein: CASSGKNIQYF
CDR3 DNA: TGTGCCAGCAGTGGCAAAAACATTCAGTACTTC

J gene: TRBJ2-3
clone size: few
V gene: TRBV20-1
D gene: .
CDR3 protein: CSASSTDLSTDTQYF
CDR3 DNA: TGCAGTGCTAGTAGCACAGACCTTAGCACAGATACGCAGTATTTT